The present entry profiles one T cell receptor beta chain with its context. What it recognizes is unknown. The data originate from a study of cytomegalovirus exposure and HLA in healthy donors. Study findings and constraints: Later analysis suggested links between common viral pathogens and several top significant clusters. A previous analysis found most TCR beta V segments productive roughly 90% or roughly 30% of the time.

The PCR ran on 60 Vbeta and 13 Jbeta primers. Sequenced by immunoSEQ multiplex PCR; TCRdb stores in-frame clones only, minus some. The repertoire consists of 130,000 to 150,000 clones, with under 80% occurring once and the leading ten covering roughly 3%. This CDR3 has 14 residues. J was trimmed by 1 base and V by 11 bases; bases with no gene match: 6. Per the germline V gene, CDR1 is SGHTA and CDR2 is FQGNSA. The chain has TRBV7-2 and TRBJ2-7, with 12 positions matching TRBD1. The TCR originated in a male donor in good health and CMV-seronegative. The sample taken for sequencing was PBMCs. In DNA form, the CDR3 reads TGTGCCGTACCGGGACAGGGGGCTTCCTACGAGCAGTACTTC. Protein sequence: CAVPGQGASYEQYF.